This T cell receptor (beta chain) was captured by sequencing in a study of early T cells in non-severe SARS-CoV-2 infection. Study overall: Sequencing was performed on bulk RNA from unsorted whole blood, leaving chains unpaired.

This CDR3 region has 17 residues. The germline CDR1 and CDR2 sequences are SNHLY and FYNNEI. In regard to this clonotype: A junction boundary mismatches the germline segment, possibly from a read error.

Researchers attached unique molecular identifiers to individual cDNA molecules. TCRdb used MiXCR to reprocess the 5' RACE reads, holding one entry per CDR3 protein. The sample consists of tens of thousands of distinct CDR3 sequences, under 30% of them appearing once. Material: whole blood, obtained at baseline. This sequence joins TRBV2 and TRBJ1-5; D not resolved. The clonotype originates from an adult who was a healthcare worker with PCR-confirmed SARS-CoV-2 infection or an uninfected control (not recorded which). The DNA of the CDR3 is TGTGCCAGCAGGGAAGAAAACAAGGTTTATAGCAATCAGCCCCAGCATTTT. It yields the protein CASREENKVYSNQPQHF.